What follows is one T cell receptor beta chain and its context. Its specificity is not known. After isolation, RNA underwent reverse transcription to generate cDNA as the sequencing template. Data came from immunoSEQ multiplex PCR; TCRdb stores just in-frame clones and leaves some out. The sample has roughly 150,000 clones; about three fifths are singletons. V lost 1 base and J lost 8, with 6 bases in between. Germline CDR1 is LGHNA and CDR2 is YSLEER. This CDR3 is built from 13 residues. The data stem from a study of CD8+ T cells in alopecia areata. Overall study findings and caveats: Clonality exceeded that of normal scalp in lesional scalp, most notably in alopecia totalis/universalis.

From alopecia areata patients, lesional scalp punch biopsies and peripheral blood were collected. This clonotype originated in a human donor with alopecia areata. Sequenced here: CD4+ T cells sorted from blood, sampled at week 0. The chain employs TRBV4-3 and TRBJ1-6; D is perhaps TRBD1 (5 bases). CDR3 in amino acids: CASSQGTYSPLHF. CDR3 DNA: TGCGCCAGCAGCCAAGGGACATATTCACCCCTCCACTTT.